One and the same sample provided the 19 T cell receptor beta chains below, sequenced in a study of PD-1 blockade in mismatch repair-deficient tumors. Assay used: immunoSEQ multiplex PCR; TCRdb lists only in-frame clones, some missing. Of roughly 38,000 clones listed, approximately 88% were seen once; the top ten hold around 0.99%. The starting material was PBMCs, obtained roughly 40 weeks after starting pembrolizumab. The origin of the receptors is an adult with mismatch repair-deficient cancer.

In this sample, this clone is medium-sized. The CDR3 protein is CASSPTGAGELFF. As DNA, the CDR3 is TGTGCCAGCAGCCCCACAGGGGCCGGGGAGCTGTTTTTT. The chain has TRBV6-6 and TRBJ2-2, with TRBD1 matching 7 bases. This CDR3 spans 13 amino acids. Trimming at V came to 6 bases and at J to 6 bases, leaving 4 bases not matched to a gene. Germline V gene sequence: CDR1 MNHNY, CDR2 SVGAGI (reference sequence).

In this sample, this clone turned up once. The chain recombines TRBV7-7 with TRBJ2-1, with 7 positions matching TRBD1. Germline CDR1 reads SSHAT; CDR2 reads FNYEAQ (reference sequence). V trimming: 1 base; J trimming: 6 bases; junction bases outside the gene matches: 0. The CDR3 loop spans 13 amino acids. CDR3 nucleotide sequence: TGTGCCAGCAGCTTAGGACAGGGCAATGAGCAGTTCTTC. Encoded protein: CASSLGQGNEQFF.

The CDR3 reads CASASEVLLNTEAFF. The CDR3 DNA reads as TGTGCCAGCGCCTCTGAAGTACTATTGAACACTGAAGCTTTCTTT. V usage is TRBV2 and J usage is TRBJ1-1; D not certain. Germline V gene lookup returns CDR1 SNHLY and CDR2 FYNNEI. The CDR3 sequence is 15 residues long. Trimming took off 8 bases at V and 0 bases at J, with 16 bases between the two ends.

This clone occurred a few times. This rearrangement joins TRBV5-1 to TRBJ2-7; 7 nucleotides match TRBD2. The CDR3 is 13 amino acids. The ends lost 2 bases at V and 2 bases at J; junction bases unmatched: 1. CDR1 is SGHRS, CDR2 YFSETQ, per germline. The CDR3 DNA reads as TGCGCCAGCAGCTTTACTAGCGCCTACGAGCAGTACTTC. It is translated as CASSFTSAYEQYF.

This chain uses TRBV2 with TRBJ2-3, with a tentative D call TRBD1 (6 bases). CDR1 and CDR2 from the germline V gene are SNHLY and FYNNEI. This CDR3 has 14 residues. V lost 5 bases to trimming and J lost 5 bases, with 14 bases between them. The CDR3, as DNA: TGTGCCAGCAGTTCACAGGGTTTCATAGATACGCAGTATTTT. Its translation is CASSSQGFIDTQYF.

This chain uses TRBV27 with TRBJ1-4, with unresolved D. The CDR3 loop spans 13 amino acids. V was clipped by 0 bases and J by 7 bases, with 6 bases between them. The V gene's germline CDR1 is MNHEY and CDR2 SMNVEV (reference sequence). The CDR3 DNA reads as TGTGCCAGCAGTTTATCGGAGGCTGAAAAACTGTTTTTT. Its translation is CASSLSEAEKLFF.

V usage is TRBV9 and J usage is TRBJ2-7; TRBD1 matches at 10 bases. CDR1 is SGDLS, CDR2 YYNGEE, per germline. The CDR3 runs 14 residues. J lost 0 bases, V lost 3 bases, and 0 bases had no gene match. CDR3 coding DNA: TGTGCCAGCAGCGGGACAGGGGGCTCCTACGAGCAGTACTTC. It yields the protein CASSGTGGSYEQYF. Supplemented by reference TRBV9 and TRBJ2-7, the full variable domain reads DSGVTQTPKHLITATGQRVTLRCSPRSGDLSVYWYQQSLDQGLQFLIQYYNGEERAKGNILERFSAQQFPDLHSELNLSSLELGDSALYFCASSGTGGSYEQYFGPGTRLTVT.

The chain combines TRBV5-1 with TRBJ1-2, with 8 bases lining up with TRBD1. The CDR3 loop spans 14 amino acids. CDR1 SGHRS and CDR2 YFSETQ come from the germline V gene. The V gene end was trimmed by 1 base and the J gene end by 8 bases; junction bases not matched to a gene: 7. Here the CDR3 reads CASSLRQGAWGYTF. CDR3 coding DNA: TGCGCCAGCAGCTTGAGGCAGGGGGCGTGGGGCTACACCTTC.

This chain connects TRBV6-4 to TRBJ2-1; TRBD2 matches at 8 bases. The CDR3 length is 15 residues. The germline gives CDR1 MRHNA, CDR2 SNTAGT. V was pared by 5 bases and J by 6 bases, with 9 bases of the junction left unmatched. CDR3 DNA: TGTGCCAGCAGTCTACCGGGACTAGATCTCAATGAGCAGTTCTTC. Encoded protein: CASSLPGLDLNEQFF.

This clone appeared a single time. The chain has TRBV9 and TRBJ1-2, with D tentatively TRBD1 (6 bases). CDR3 length: 13 amino acids. The V gene's germline CDR1 is SGDLS and CDR2 YYNGEE. V dropped 4 bases and J dropped 7 bases, with 14 bases sitting between them. CDR3: CASSPGGAAGYTF. CDR3 bases: TGTGCCAGCAGCCCGGGGGGGGCCGCTGGCTACACCTTC. Based on the CDR3 plus reference TRBV9 and TRBJ1-2, the full variable domain is DSGVTQTPKHLITATGQRVTLRCSPRSGDLSVYWYQQSLDQGLQFLIQYYNGEERAKGNILERFSAQQFPDLHSELNLSSLELGDSALYFCASSPGGAAGYTFGSGTRLTVV.

The V gene is TRBV5-1, the J gene TRBJ1-1; 7 nucleotides match TRBD1. Germline V CDR1 and CDR2: SGHRS, YFSETQ. With V trimmed by 4 bases and J by 11 bases, 11 bases remained unmatched. The CDR3 is 13 residues long. The DNA of the CDR3 is TGCGCCAGCAGCAACCGACAGGGCGTTGAGGCTTTCTTT. It specifies CASSNRQGVEAFF. The variable domain in full, with the rest retrieved from reference TRBV5-1 and TRBJ1-1, is KAGVTQTPRYLIKTRGQQVTLSCSPISGHRSVSWYQQTPGQGLQFLFEYFSETQRNKGNFPGRFSGRQFSNSRSEMNVSTLELGDSALYLCASSNRQGVEAFFGQGTRLTVV.

The chain recombines TRBV25-1 with TRBJ2-1, with 7 bases that match TRBD2. The CDR3 extends over 15 amino acids. Unmatched junction bases numbered 6, after V lost 6 bases and J lost 1 base. The germline V gene has CDR1 MGHDK and CDR2 SYGVNS. The CDR3 sequence: CASRLGGPSYNEQFF. The CDR3 bases are TGTGCCAGCAGATTGGGAGGGCCTTCCTACAATGAGCAGTTCTTC. Filled out from reference TRBV25-1 and TRBJ2-1, the complete variable domain reads EADIYQTPRYLVIGTGKKITLECSQTMGHDKMYWYQQDPGMELHLIHYSYGVNSTEKGDLSSESTVSRIRTEHFPLTLESARPSHTSQYLCASRLGGPSYNEQFFGPGTRLTVL.

The chain links TRBV19 to TRBJ2-1; D possibly corresponds to TRBD2 (6 bases). V was cut by 4 bases and J by 2 bases, with 9 bases left in between. The V gene's germline CDR1 is LNHDA and CDR2 SQIVND (reference sequence). The CDR3 totals 14 residues. CDR3 sequence (DNA): TGTGCCAGTAGTAGGGGGGAGACCTACAATGAGCAGTTCTTC. This encodes CASSRGETYNEQFF.

The gene calls are TRBV19 and TRBJ2-1; D is possibly TRBD2 (6 bases). The V gene's germline CDR1 is LNHDA and CDR2 SQIVND (reference sequence). The CDR3 covers 13 residues. The germline V and J ends were trimmed by 6 bases and 10 bases, with 16 bases remaining between them. CDR3 DNA: TGTGCCAGTAGATCGGGACTTTTAATGGAGCAGTTCTTC. It yields the protein CASRSGLLMEQFF.

The chain has TRBV5-4 and TRBJ2-4; 7 bases map to TRBD1. J was trimmed by 7 bases and V by 0 bases; bases with no gene match: 4. CDR1 and CDR2 (germline): SGHNT, YYREEE (reference sequence). The CDR3 sequence is 14 residues long. The DNA of the CDR3 is TGTGCCAGCAGCTTGGGGACAGGTGGGAACATTCAGTACTTC. Translated, it gives CASSLGTGGNIQYF.

The chain uses TRBV29-1 and TRBJ2-3; TRBD2 agrees at 13 bases. After removal of 8 bases from V and 2 bases from J, the junction contained 7 bases not matched to a gene. This CDR3 is 15 amino acids long. The V gene's germline CDR1 is SQVTM and CDR2 ANQGSEA. CDR3 in DNA: TGCAGCTGGGGGGGACTAGCGGGATCCACAGATACGCAGTATTTT. Amino acid sequence: CSWGGLAGSTDTQYF.

This sequence joins TRBV5-8 and TRBJ2-7, with D possibly being TRBD1 (6 bases). CDR3 size: 13 residues. The V end lost 2 bases, the J end lost 7 bases, and 13 bases lay between the germline ends. The germline V gene encodes CDR1 SGHTS and CDR2 YDEGEE. CDR3 nucleotides: TGTGCCAGCAGCTTATTCCTTACAGGGGAGCAGTACTTC. Protein: CASSLFLTGEQYF.

This clone has a handful of counts. The chain joins TRBV5-1 to TRBJ2-7; the D gene is possibly TRBD2 (5 bases). Trimming took 4 bases from V and 0 from J, leaving 11 bases between them. The CDR3 is 14 residues long. CDR1 is SGHRS, CDR2 YFSETQ, per germline. The CDR3 here is CASSPDSGSYEQYF. CDR3 nucleotides: TGCGCCAGCAGCCCGGACTCTGGCTCCTACGAGCAGTACTTC.

This clone was seen only a few times. The J gene is TRBJ2-7, the V gene TRBV28, with a possible D match to TRBD1 (5 bases). Germline values: CDR1 MDHEN, CDR2 SYDVKM. Trimming left V 3 bases short and J 3 bases short, with 18 bases between. This CDR3 contains 16 residues. The CDR3 DNA is TGTGCCAGCAGTTTGGTGGGGCGCTCCAAAGTCTACGAGCAGTACTTC. It specifies CASSLVGRSKVYEQYF.